Reported below is one T cell receptor (beta chain). Its antigen remains unidentified. The record originates from a study of identical twins. Study observations and caveats: Excess sharing between twins was weaker in beta out-of-frame sequences. Recombination models fit unrelated individuals' TCR alpha sharing but underestimated twins'.

TCRdb ran MiXCR on the 5' RACE reads and lists one entry per CDR3 protein. This table holds 230,000 or so distinct CDR3 sequences, roughly 8% found once. The sample was also linked to a second study, of yellow fever vaccine responses in identical twins.

The sequenced sample consisted of CD8+ T cells sorted from blood. This receptor was taken from a young woman in good health.

The CDR3 region has the DNA TGTGCCGGGGGGGCGCTTGGCGAGCAGTACTTC. Translated: CAGGALGEQYF. The gene calls are TRBV7-9 and TRBJ2-7; the D gene is possibly TRBD2 (7 bases). The length of the CDR3 is 11 residues. CDR1 and CDR2 (germline): SEHNR, FQNEAQ (reference sequence). The ends were cut back, 11 bases at V and 6 bases at J, with 14 bases in the middle.